Detailed here is one TCR beta chain. J lost 8 bases, V lost 2 bases, and 6 bases had no gene match. This CDR3 region has 13 residues. Germline V gene lookup returns CDR1 SGHRS and CDR2 YFSETQ. The study drew participants aged about 18 to 89 years from some 25 US areas. This record comes from a study of blood T cell repertoires in COVID-19. Authors' methods: Reference gene primers were amplified, and this amplification served to estimate nucleated cell counts. Produced via immunoSEQ multiplex PCR; TCRdb's table is partial and in-frame only. The V and J calls and clone size come from that table; D and trimming were worked out from the DNA. This sample has over 200,000 clones; 86% occur once, and the top ten carry roughly 3.2%.

Sequences were obtained from PBMCs or T cells enriched from blood (not recorded which). V usage is TRBV5-1 and J usage is TRBJ1-2; 7 positions agree with TRBD1. The source of this sequence is a woman between 50 and 59 years old in a cohort exposed to, infected with or recovered from COVID-19 (not recorded which). The CDR3 DNA reads TGCGCCAGCAGCTTACAGGGGAGCGAAGGCTACACCTTC. This translates into CASSLQGSEGYTF.